A single sample is the source of the 16 T cell receptor beta chains below, sequenced in a study of regulatory T cells in long-lasting Graves disease. Combining iRepertoire HTBI primers with Arm-PCR of CDR3 regions, the authors built TCR beta libraries. TCRdb re-analysed the multiplex PCR reads in MiXCR, keeping a single row per CDR3 protein. The sample carries 400,000 to 450,000 distinct CDR3 sequences, over 15% recorded once. Time point denoted: newly diagnosed GD, antithyroid drugs for less than 3 months. Extracted RNA from PBMCs served as the source of the TCR library. These data were also filed under a second study, of T cells in Graves' hyperthyroidism and ophthalmopathy.

The sample consisted of peripheral blood mononuclear cells (PBMCs), taken at new diagnosis, from a patient treated with antithyroid drugs. The receptors come from a woman under 40 with Graves disease.

This clonotype was counted many times. The V and J genes are TRBV20-1 and TRBJ2-5, with D hard to call. This CDR3 region has 15 residues. V was pared by 6 bases and J by 5 bases, with 22 bases between. Germline V CDR1 and CDR2: DFQATT, SNEGSKA (reference sequence). In DNA form, the CDR3 reads TGCAGTGCCCCTAGTACTACTTCTGGATTGGAGACCCAGTACTTC. The encoded protein is CSAPSTTSGLETQYF.

The table lists this clonotype with a few counts. The genes are TRBV5-4 and TRBJ2-5, with TRBD2 matching 10 bases. Germline V gene sequence: CDR1 SGHNT, CDR2 YYREEE (reference sequence). V lost 1 base, J lost 4 bases, and 1 base stayed unmatched. CDR3 length: 14 amino acids. The CDR3 sequence: CASSLTSGIETQYF. In DNA form, the CDR3 reads TGTGCCAGCAGCTTGACTAGCGGGATAGAGACCCAGTACTTC.

As for this clonotype: Given a far larger clone just one base away, this is likely a sequencing read error. Since no conserved phenylalanine or tryptophan closes the CDR3, a read error is the likely cause. The chain recombines TRBV6-2 or TRBV6-3 with TRBJ2-3; D unclear. Between the trimmed V and J ends, which lost 5 bases and 4 bases, there was a span of 7 bases. The CDR3 length is 12 residues. The germline CDR1 and CDR2 sequences are MNHEY and SVGEGT. Written as DNA, the CDR3 is TGTGCCAGCAGTGTTTGGGCAGATACGCAGTATTCT. Its protein is CASSVWADTQYS.

This clonotype was recorded many times. The chain joins TRBV29-1 to TRBJ1-2; D is uncertain. Germline values: CDR1 SQVTM, CDR2 ANQGSEA. The CDR3 is made up of 14 amino acids. Trimming shortened V by 0 bases and J by 3 bases, and 11 bases separated the two germline ends. The CDR3: CSVEDHRTYYGYTF. The CDR3 DNA reads TGCAGCGTTGAAGATCATCGGACCTACTATGGCTACACCTTC.

This clonotype appeared a few times. V usage is TRBV19 and J usage is TRBJ1-4; D uncertain. In germline, CDR1 is LNHDA, CDR2 SQIVND (reference sequence). The CDR3 is made up of 11 amino acids. Trimming pared 6 bases from V and 7 bases from J, leaving 6 bases between. The CDR3 here is CASRVSEKLFF. DNA for the CDR3: TGTGCCAGTAGAGTTTCTGAAAAACTGTTTTTT.

This clonotype was recorded at least ten times. The chain employs TRBV20-1 and TRBJ2-1; D might be TRBD2 (6 bases). The V gene lost 0 bases and the J gene lost 5 bases, with 14 bases spanning the gap. Germline CDR1 reads DFQATT; CDR2 reads SNEGSKA (reference sequence). This CDR3 is 15 amino acids long. Here the CDR3 reads CSARDGSSVDNEQFF. CDR3 sequence (DNA): TGCAGTGCTAGAGATGGCTCTAGCGTTGACAATGAGCAGTTCTTC.

The chain couples TRBV6-1 to TRBJ2-7; TRBD2 aligns across 13 bases. The CDR3 spans 16 residues. Germline V CDR1 and CDR2: MNHNS, SASEGT. With V trimmed by 1 base and J by 3 bases, 3 bases remained unmatched. CDR3 bases: TGTGCCAGCAGTGAAGGGGGACTAGCGGGGATCTACGAGCAGTACTTC. The encoded protein is CASSEGGLAGIYEQYF.

This clonotype occurred many times. Here the CDR3 reads CASSLWQSREKLFF. In DNA, the CDR3 is TGTGCCAGCAGTTTGTGGCAGTCTCGGGAAAAACTGTTTTTT. This chain connects TRBV28 to TRBJ1-4; no clear D. This CDR3 is built from 14 residues. Looked up from germline, CDR1 is MDHEN and CDR2 is SYDVKM. The V end lost 3 bases, the J end lost 8 bases, and 13 bases lay between the germline ends.

This clonotype was counted a few times. V gene TRBV19 combines with J gene TRBJ1-1, with D unresolved. V was clipped by 3 bases and J by 1 base, with 9 bases between them. Germline-derived CDR1 and CDR2 are LNHDA and SQIVND (reference sequence). The CDR3 contains 14 residues. CDR3 bases: TGTGCCAGTAGTATGTTTGCAGAGAACACTGAAGCTTTCTTT. Translated, it gives CASSMFAENTEAFF.

Concerning this clonotype: A far larger clone is one nucleotide away, so this likely arose from a read error. The chain recombines TRBV2 with TRBJ2-7; D perhaps matches TRBD1 (5 bases). The CDR3 length is 20 residues. Germline values: CDR1 SNHLY, CDR2 FYNNEI. Trimming removed 6 bases at V and 5 bases at J, with 35 bases between. CDR3 nucleotide sequence: TGTGCCAGCAGGCCTCACTCCGCCGAGACAGTCAAACAAAGGGTCGACGAGCAGTACTTC. Protein: CASRPHSAETVKQRVDEQYF.

This clonotype was seen many times. The V and J genes are TRBV28 and TRBJ2-7, with 10 bases matching TRBD1. CDR3 length equals 15 residues. The V gene's germline CDR1 is MDHEN and CDR2 SYDVKM. The V and J ends lost 2 bases and 0 bases, in that order; junction bases with no gene match: 1. CDR3 residues: CASSLRDRGSYEQYF. The CDR3 DNA sequence: TGTGCCAGCAGTTTAAGGGACAGGGGCTCCTACGAGCAGTACTTC.

The table lists this clonotype with a few counts. This chain links TRBV20-1 with TRBJ1-5; the match to TRBD1 covers 7 bases. CDR3 length: 14 amino acids. The germline V gene has CDR1 DFQATT and CDR2 SNEGSKA (reference sequence). The junction had 9 bases not matched to a gene; V was cut back by 3 bases and J by 7 bases. This CDR3 is CSASDRAAEQPQHF. CDR3 DNA sequence: TGCAGTGCTAGCGACAGGGCGGCTGAACAGCCCCAGCATTTT.

This rearrangement joins TRBV5-1 to TRBJ1-3, with no clear D. The CDR3 sequence is 13 residues long. Germline lookup yields CDR1 SGHRS and CDR2 YFSETQ. V was shortened by 5 bases and J by 0 bases, with 6 bases between the two germline ends. CDR3 nucleotide sequence: TGCGCCAGCAGGATGAGCTCTGGAAACACCATATATTTT. As protein: CASRMSSGNTIYF.

This clonotype was observed many times. The chain links TRBV20-1 to TRBJ2-4, with a possible D match to TRBD1 (6 bases). This CDR3 is 14 amino acids long. Germline CDR1 reads DFQATT; CDR2 reads SNEGSKA (reference sequence). The V and J ends lost 2 bases and 4 bases respectively, with 12 bases between them. The CDR3 here is CSARRAGVKNIQYF. The CDR3 nucleotides read TGCAGTGCTAGAAGAGCAGGGGTAAAAAACATTCAGTACTTC.

The sample holds many counts of this clonotype. The genes are TRBV29-1 and TRBJ2-5; D is perhaps TRBD1 or TRBD2 (5 bases each). CDR3 size: 13 residues. V lost 6 bases and J 1 base, leaving 12 bases between the germline ends. Per germline, CDR1 SQVTM and CDR2 ANQGSEA. CDR3 bases: TGCAGCGTCTGGGACCGCACCCAAGAGACCCAGTACTTC. Protein sequence: CSVWDRTQETQYF.

This clonotype occurred many times. The chain carries TRBV6-2 or TRBV6-3 and TRBJ1-2, with TRBD1 matching 9 bases. Trimming cost V 2 bases and J 6 bases; bases outside gene matches: 4. The CDR3 spans 14 residues. Germline V CDR1 and CDR2: MNHEY, SVGEGT. The CDR3 coding sequence is TGTGCCAGCAGTTACGACGGGACAGGGCATGGCTACACCTTC. Protein product: CASSYDGTGHGYTF.